This T cell receptor (beta chain) appears in the sequencing data of a study of CXCR3-negative and CXCR3-positive naive CD8 T cells. The study's findings and limits: Greater hydrophobicity was found in TRB CDR3s of CXCR3-positive naive cells than of CXCR3-negative naive cells. Once cells were cryopreserved, CXCR3 expression went down partly, and most assays used fresh PBMCs. Each naive subset displayed comparably high diversity, whereas memory CD8+ cells displayed much lower diversity.

The authors made the TRB cDNA libraries by 5' RACE using UMI labels. With the 5' RACE reads reprocessed, TCRdb shows one record per CDR3 protein and no DNA. The sample has 65,000 to 75,000 distinct CDR3 sequences. Notes on this clonotype: As yet, its antigen is unknown.

Researchers sorted some 270,000 cells of each CD8+ T cell subset in triplicate. CD45RO-CCR7+CD27+CD95- was the phenotype of naive CD8+ T cells. This CDR3 region has 16 residues. The germline V gene has CDR1 SQVTM and CDR2 ANQGSEA. Sequencing input: naive CXCR3+ CD8+ T cells from blood. Subset: CD45RO-CCR7+CD27+CD95- naive CD8+ T cells expressing CXCR3 (TNR3+). The chain links TRBV29-1 to TRBJ2-2; TCRdb's assignment of TRBD2 cannot be checked, as there is no DNA. This sequence was found in a human donor in good health. Some clones in this sample may be carry-over from other donors' samples. The CDR3 loop is CSVASSGGTRTGELFF.